This T cell receptor beta chain was documented in a study of early T cells in non-severe SARS-CoV-2 infection. TCRdb redid the calling of the 5' RACE reads with MiXCR, one entry per CDR3 protein. The sample yields around 60,000 distinct CDR3 sequences, 20% to 25% seen once. This CDR3 has 13 residues. Germline loops: CDR1 SGHTA, CDR2 FQGNSA. V gave up 0 bases and J gave up 0 bases, with 1 base separating them. The sample consisted of whole blood, taken at baseline. The receptor was isolated from an adult who was a healthcare worker with PCR-confirmed SARS-CoV-2 infection or an uninfected control (not recorded which). The chain links TRBV7-2 to TRBJ2-3; D is ambiguous. The CDR3 spells CASSLASTDTQYF. In nucleotides, the CDR3 is TGTGCCAGCAGCTTAGCTAGCACAGATACGCAGTATTTT.